A selection of T cell receptor beta chains follows, all from one sample in a study of OX40 agonist ivuxolimab in advanced cancers. This table comes from immunoSEQ multiplex PCR, and its TCRdb copy is limited to in-frame clones, with some not included. The sample carries 24,000 or so clones, roughly 80% recorded once. The sequencing here drew on CD4+ or CD8+ T cells sorted from blood, taken in a trial of the OX40 agonist ivuxolimab. These receptors came from an adult with an advanced solid tumor such as melanoma, head and neck, liver or kidney cancer. CDR3s include the opening cysteine and the closing phenylalanine or tryptophan. Fields, in order: D gene, clone size, V gene, J gene, CDR3 protein, CDR3 DNA. The D gene is left open where the match is weak. Not all rows give a size; the values are once, few, many and, for expanded clones, a class.

d_gene: -
abundance: few
v_gene: TRBV7-8
j_gene: TRBJ1-2
CDR3aa: CASSPDLFDNYGYTF
CDR3nt: TGTGCCAGCAGCCCCGACTTGTTCGACAACTATGGCTACACCTTC

d_gene: -
abundance: -
v_gene: TRBV30
j_gene: TRBJ2-1
CDR3aa: CAWSAGQGNEQFF
CDR3nt: TGTGCCTGGAGCGCGGGGCAAGGGAATGAGCAGTTCTTC

d_gene: -
abundance: -
v_gene: TRBV7-9
j_gene: TRBJ2-5
CDR3aa: CASSRRDNQETQYF
CDR3nt: TGTGCCAGCAGCCGCCGGGACAACCAAGAGACCCAGTACTTC

d_gene: TRBD1
abundance: few
v_gene: TRBV11-2
j_gene: TRBJ1-2
CDR3aa: CASSPGGAGYGYTF
CDR3nt: TGTGCCAGCAGCCCAGGGGGGGCGGGATATGGCTACACCTTC

d_gene: TRBD1
abundance: -
v_gene: TRBV5-8
j_gene: TRBJ1-2
CDR3aa: CASSYPGTGRNYGYTF
CDR3nt: TGTGCCAGCAGCTACCCCGGGACAGGGAGGAACTATGGCTACACCTTC

d_gene: -
abundance: -
v_gene: TRBV20-1
j_gene: TRBJ2-3
CDR3aa: CSASVADTQYF
CDR3nt: TGCAGTGCTAGTGTGGCAGATACGCAGTATTTT

d_gene: -
abundance: -
v_gene: TRBV6-5
j_gene: TRBJ1-6
CDR3aa: CASSSDTNSPLHF
CDR3nt: TGTGCCAGCAGTTCCGACACCAATTCACCCCTCCACTTT

d_gene: -
abundance: -
v_gene: TRBV7-9
j_gene: TRBJ1-6
CDR3aa: CASSLESDNSPLHF
CDR3nt: TGTGCCAGCAGCTTAGAGTCTGACAATTCACCCCTCCACTTT

d_gene: -
abundance: -
v_gene: TRBV5-4
j_gene: TRBJ1-3
CDR3aa: CASSLGTAGNTIYF
CDR3nt: TGTGCCAGCAGCTTGGGGACAGCAGGAAACACCATATATTTT

d_gene: TRBD2
abundance: -
v_gene: TRBV19
j_gene: TRBJ2-3
CDR3aa: CASSIGTSGADTQYF
CDR3nt: TGTGCCAGTAGTATAGGGACTAGCGGGGCAGATACGCAGTATTTT

d_gene: -
abundance: medium-sized
v_gene: TRBV10-3
j_gene: TRBJ2-1
CDR3aa: CAISEGVDSYNEQFF
CDR3nt: TGTGCCATCAGTGAGGGGGTCGACTCCTACAATGAGCAGTTCTTC

d_gene: -
abundance: -
v_gene: TRBV4-1
j_gene: TRBJ1-5
CDR3aa: CASSQEGGGVHQPQHF
CDR3nt: TGCGCCAGCAGCCAAGAGGGGGGTGGGGTCCATCAGCCCCAGCATTTT

d_gene: -
abundance: -
v_gene: TRBV5-5
j_gene: TRBJ1-4
CDR3aa: CASSLRGGTATNEKLFF
CDR3nt: TGTGCCAGCAGCCTAAGAGGCGGGACTGCAACTAATGAAAAACTGTTTTTT

d_gene: TRBD1
abundance: -
v_gene: TRBV9
j_gene: TRBJ2-7
CDR3aa: CASSVGTGKNEQYF
CDR3nt: TGTGCCAGCAGCGTAGGGACAGGGAAGAACGAGCAGTACTTC

d_gene: -
abundance: -
v_gene: TRBV9
j_gene: TRBJ1-1
CDR3aa: CASSVGHMNTEAFF
CDR3nt: TGTGCCAGCAGCGTAGGACACATGAACACTGAAGCTTTCTTT

d_gene: TRBD2
abundance: -
v_gene: TRBV27
j_gene: TRBJ2-5
CDR3aa: CASSPLAGGPGETQYF
CDR3nt: TGTGCCAGCAGTCCACTAGCGGGGGGGCCGGGGGAGACCCAGTACTTC

d_gene: -
abundance: -
v_gene: TRBV15
j_gene: TRBJ1-4
CDR3aa: CATSRDPPLGGEKLFF
CDR3nt: TGTGCCACCAGCAGAGACCCTCCTCTAGGTGGTGAAAAACTGTTTTTT

d_gene: -
abundance: -
v_gene: TRBV7-2
j_gene: TRBJ2-3
CDR3aa: CASSFSDTQYF
CDR3nt: TGTGCCAGCAGCTTTTCAGATACGCAGTATTTT

d_gene: TRBD2
abundance: -
v_gene: TRBV5-1
j_gene: TRBJ2-1
CDR3aa: CASSWTSGPAGEQFF
CDR3nt: TGCGCCAGCAGCTGGACTAGCGGGCCCGCAGGTGAGCAGTTCTTC

d_gene: TRBD1
abundance: -
v_gene: TRBV30
j_gene: TRBJ2-3
CDR3aa: CAWSGIYDRVPFTDTQYF
CDR3nt: TGTGCCTGGAGTGGGATTTACGACAGGGTGCCATTCACAGATACGCAGTATTTT

d_gene: TRBD1
abundance: -
v_gene: TRBV6-1
j_gene: TRBJ1-6
CDR3aa: CASSDRDRGNSPLHF
CDR3nt: TGTGCCAGCAGTGACCGGGACAGGGGGAATTCACCCCTCCACTTT

d_gene: -
abundance: -
v_gene: TRBV20-1
j_gene: TRBJ1-1
CDR3aa: CSARGNTEAFF
CDR3nt: TGCAGTGCTAGAGGGAACACTGAAGCTTTCTTT

d_gene: -
abundance: once
v_gene: TRBV20-1
j_gene: TRBJ1-2
CDR3aa: CSADKTGHTF
CDR3nt: TGCAGTGCTGATAAGACAGGACACACCTTC

d_gene: -
abundance: -
v_gene: TRBV10-3
j_gene: TRBJ1-3
CDR3aa: CAITLGLASGNTIYF
CDR3nt: TGTGCCATCACCCTGGGACTCGCCTCTGGAAACACCATATATTTT

d_gene: TRBD1
abundance: medium-sized
v_gene: TRBV19
j_gene: TRBJ1-5
CDR3aa: CASSITRGRNQPQHF
CDR3nt: TGTGCCAGTAGTATCACCAGGGGGCGCAATCAGCCCCAGCATTTT

d_gene: TRBD1
abundance: -
v_gene: TRBV9
j_gene: TRBJ2-7
CDR3aa: CASSVGTGNEQYF
CDR3nt: TGTGCCAGCAGCGTAGGGACAGGGAACGAGCAGTACTTC

d_gene: -
abundance: once
v_gene: TRBV4-1
j_gene: TRBJ2-5
CDR3aa: CASSQEGVRPQETQYF
CDR3nt: TGCGCCAGCAGCCAAGAGGGGGTGAGGCCACAAGAGACCCAGTACTTC

d_gene: -
abundance: -
v_gene: TRBV6-5
j_gene: TRBJ1-6
CDR3aa: CASSYRQRLDSPLHF
CDR3nt: TGTGCCAGCAGTTACCGACAGCGCTTAGATTCACCCCTCCACTTT

d_gene: -
abundance: once
v_gene: TRBV10-3
j_gene: TRBJ1-3
CDR3aa: CAISESGQFVSGNTIYF
CDR3nt: TGTGCCATCAGTGAGTCCGGACAATTTGTCTCTGGAAACACCATATATTTT

d_gene: TRBD1
abundance: -
v_gene: TRBV19
j_gene: TRBJ1-2
CDR3aa: CASSIATGNGYTF
CDR3nt: TGTGCCAGTAGTATAGCGACAGGGAATGGCTACACCTTC

d_gene: -
abundance: once
v_gene: TRBV30
j_gene: TRBJ1-5
CDR3aa: CAWSVLGGNQPQHF
CDR3nt: TGTGCCTGGAGTGTATTAGGCGGAAATCAGCCCCAGCATTTT

d_gene: -
abundance: -
v_gene: TRBV18
j_gene: TRBJ1-2
CDR3aa: CASSPPSVAYGYTF
CDR3nt: TGTGCCAGCTCACCACCGTCGGTGGCCTATGGCTACACCTTC

d_gene: TRBD1
abundance: -
v_gene: TRBV10-1
j_gene: TRBJ1-6
CDR3aa: CASSALSGQGSNSPLHF
CDR3nt: TGCGCCAGCAGTGCCCTATCGGGACAGGGCTCTAATTCACCCCTCCACTTT

d_gene: -
abundance: -
v_gene: TRBV7-6
j_gene: TRBJ2-6
CDR3aa: CASMAPGANVLTF
CDR3nt: TGTGCCAGCATGGCGCCAGGGGCCAACGTCCTGACTTTC

d_gene: -
abundance: -
v_gene: TRBV9
j_gene: TRBJ2-1
CDR3aa: CASSVVSYNEQFF
CDR3nt: TGTGCCAGCAGCGTAGTGAGTTACAATGAGCAGTTCTTC

d_gene: -
abundance: -
v_gene: TRBV19
j_gene: TRBJ1-1
CDR3aa: CASSTDSTSTEAFF
CDR3nt: TGTGCCAGTAGTACAGATTCAACCTCCACTGAAGCTTTCTTT

d_gene: TRBD1
abundance: -
v_gene: TRBV5-1
j_gene: TRBJ1-1
CDR3aa: CASSLGGANTEAFF
CDR3nt: TGCGCCAGCAGCTTAGGGGGCGCGAACACTGAAGCTTTCTTT

d_gene: -
abundance: -
v_gene: TRBV30
j_gene: TRBJ2-7
CDR3aa: CAWSVSYEQYF
CDR3nt: TGTGCCTGGAGTGTATCCTACGAGCAGTACTTC

d_gene: -
abundance: -
v_gene: TRBV5-1
j_gene: TRBJ1-1
CDR3aa: CASQQTNTEAFF
CDR3nt: TGCGCCAGCCAACAGACTAACACTGAAGCTTTCTTT

d_gene: TRBD1
abundance: once
v_gene: TRBV19
j_gene: TRBJ2-4
CDR3aa: CASSQGADKNIQYF
CDR3nt: TGTGCCAGTAGTCAGGGGGCTGACAAAAACATTCAGTACTTC

d_gene: -
abundance: -
v_gene: TRBV5-4
j_gene: TRBJ2-7
CDR3aa: CASSFSGTYEQYF
CDR3nt: TGTGCCAGCAGCTTTAGCGGAACCTACGAGCAGTACTTC

d_gene: TRBD2
abundance: -
v_gene: TRBV11-2
j_gene: TRBJ2-3
CDR3aa: CASSLGGPAGDTDTQYF
CDR3nt: TGTGCCAGCAGTTTAGGGGGTCCAGCGGGGGACACAGATACGCAGTATTTT

d_gene: -
abundance: -
v_gene: TRBV10-2
j_gene: TRBJ2-7
CDR3aa: CASSESWFEQYF
CDR3nt: TGCGCCAGCAGTGAGTCGTGGTTCGAGCAGTACTTC

d_gene: TRBD2
abundance: few
v_gene: TRBV5-1
j_gene: TRBJ2-2
CDR3aa: CASSSAGGPFTGELFF
CDR3nt: TGCGCCAGCAGCTCAGCGGGGGGGCCGTTCACCGGGGAGCTGTTTTTT

d_gene: -
abundance: -
v_gene: TRBV28
j_gene: TRBJ1-4
CDR3aa: CASSLSGGTEKLFF
CDR3nt: TGTGCCAGCAGTTTATCGGGGGGGACTGAAAAACTGTTTTTT

d_gene: TRBD1
abundance: medium-sized
v_gene: TRBV15
j_gene: TRBJ1-4
CDR3aa: CATSEQGAPNEKLFF
CDR3nt: TGTGCCACCAGCGAACAGGGGGCGCCTAATGAAAAACTGTTTTTT

d_gene: -
abundance: -
v_gene: TRBV6-6
j_gene: TRBJ1-3
CDR3aa: CASRKDSNSGNTIYF
CDR3nt: TGTGCCAGCAGGAAGGACAGCAACTCTGGAAACACCATATATTTT

d_gene: TRBD1
abundance: -
v_gene: TRBV5-1
j_gene: TRBJ1-1
CDR3aa: CASSPGQGGDTEAFF
CDR3nt: TGCGCCAGCAGCCCAGGACAGGGGGGAGATACTGAAGCTTTCTTT

d_gene: TRBD2
abundance: -
v_gene: TRBV6-5
j_gene: TRBJ2-1
CDR3aa: CASDSGGARGSEQFF
CDR3nt: TGTGCCAGCGATAGCGGGGGGGCAAGAGGAAGTGAGCAGTTCTTC

d_gene: TRBD1
abundance: once
v_gene: TRBV5-1
j_gene: TRBJ1-1
CDR3aa: CASRLTGSNTEAFF
CDR3nt: TGCGCCAGCAGGTTGACAGGGTCCAACACTGAAGCTTTCTTT

d_gene: -
abundance: few
v_gene: TRBV5-4
j_gene: TRBJ1-1
CDR3aa: CASSAGWDTEAFF
CDR3nt: TGTGCCAGCAGCGCAGGGTGGGACACTGAAGCTTTCTTT

d_gene: TRBD1
abundance: -
v_gene: TRBV9
j_gene: TRBJ2-6
CDR3aa: CASSVGVGGALGANVLTF
CDR3nt: TGTGCCAGCAGCGTAGGGGTAGGGGGCGCCTTAGGGGCCAACGTCCTGACTTTC

d_gene: TRBD1
abundance: -
v_gene: TRBV13
j_gene: TRBJ1-1
CDR3aa: CASSLWGQGDTEAFF
CDR3nt: TGTGCCAGCAGCTTATGGGGACAGGGGGATACTGAAGCTTTCTTT

d_gene: TRBD1
abundance: few
v_gene: TRBV2
j_gene: TRBJ1-6
CDR3aa: CASQDRTNSPLHF
CDR3nt: TGTGCCAGCCAGGACAGGACAAATTCACCCCTCCACTTT

d_gene: TRBD1
abundance: -
v_gene: TRBV30
j_gene: TRBJ2-6
CDR3aa: CAWGRDRGRGANVLTF
CDR3nt: TGTGCCTGGGGCCGGGACAGGGGGCGAGGGGCCAACGTCCTGACTTTC

d_gene: -
abundance: -
v_gene: TRBV7-6
j_gene: TRBJ1-3
CDR3aa: CASSLGGSGNTIYF
CDR3nt: TGTGCCAGCAGCTTAGGGGGTTCTGGAAACACCATATATTTT